This paragraph reports one TCR beta chain. The data originate from a study of blood T cell repertoires in COVID-19. The V and J ends lost 0 bases and 3 bases, in that order; junction bases with no gene match: 0. Germline CDR1 and CDR2: SGHTS and YDEGEE. The CDR3 contains 15 residues. Generated by immunoSEQ multiplex PCR, the TCRdb table keeps only in-frame clones and is missing some. This table has around 68,000 clones, over 75% appearing once. Source material: peripheral blood. This chain connects TRBV5-8 to TRBJ2-4, with TRBD2 matching over 10 bases. This sequence was found in a man over 45 with active COVID-19. CDR3 coding DNA: TGTGCCAGCAGCTTGGGGACTAGCGGCAAAAACATTCAGTACTTC. Translated: CASSLGTSGKNIQYF.